Shown below are 17 T cell receptor beta chains from a single sample sequenced in a study of OX40 agonist ivuxolimab in advanced cancers. Some clones are missing from TCRdb's copy, which holds only in-frame ones; the method was immunoSEQ multiplex PCR. The sample has about 28,000 clones; 90% are singletons. The material was CD4+ or CD8+ T cells sorted from blood, obtained in a trial of the OX40 agonist ivuxolimab. The receptors originated from an adult with an advanced solid tumor such as melanoma, head and neck, liver or kidney cancer.

This chain links TRBV2 with TRBJ1-5; D gene uncertain. Deletions cut 6 bases from V and 5 bases from J, with 11 bases between. The CDR3 has 13 amino acids. Germline CDR1 reads SNHLY; CDR2 reads FYNNEI. The CDR3 bases are TGTGCCAGCAGGCCCGCCGGGGATCAGCCCCAGCATTTT. Protein sequence: CASRPAGDQPQHF. Filled out from reference TRBV2 and TRBJ1-5, the complete variable domain reads EPEVTQTPSHQVTQMGQEVILRCVPISNHLYFYWYRQILGQKVEFLVSFYNNEISEKSEIFDDQFSVERPDGSNFTLKIRSTKLEDSAMYFCASRPAGDQPQHFGDGTRLSIL.

The chain joins TRBV7-2 to TRBJ2-5, with no clear D. Trimming cost V 1 base and J 2 bases, with 14 bases left between them. Germline values: CDR1 SGHTA, CDR2 FQGNSA. The CDR3 runs to 16 residues. The CDR3, as DNA: TGTGCCAGCAGCTTAGGCGTTGGGTTACCGCAAGAGACCCAGTACTTC. Amino acid sequence: CASSLGVGLPQETQYF.

The chain uses TRBV30 and TRBJ1-1; 11 nucleotides line up with TRBD1. Trimming removed 3 bases from V and 13 bases from J; junction bases left unmatched: 13. The germline gives CDR1 GTSNPN, CDR2 SVGIG (reference sequence). There are 14 residues in the CDR3. The CDR3 protein is CAWSLPGGGTGGFF. The DNA of the CDR3 is TGTGCCTGGAGCCTCCCGGGAGGCGGGACAGGGGGTTTCTTT.

J is TRBJ2-2 and V is TRBV15; TRBD1 might be the D (5 bases). The CDR3 is 16 amino acids. CDR1 is LNHNV, CDR2 YYDKDF, per germline (reference sequence). V lost 3 bases, J lost 7 bases, and 18 bases lay in between. The chain's CDR3 is CATSSGAQNRDGELFF. In DNA form, the CDR3 reads TGTGCCACCAGCAGTGGGGCCCAAAATAGAGACGGGGAGCTGTTTTTT.

CDR3 coding DNA: TGTGCCAGCAGCGTCGGGGGGCCGCGAGAGACCCAGTACTTC. Translation gives CASSVGGPRETQYF. The chain joins TRBV9 to TRBJ2-5, with D possibly being TRBD2 (7 bases). Trimming cost V 2 bases and J 4 bases, with 12 bases left between them. Germline V gene lookup returns CDR1 SGDLS and CDR2 YYNGEE. The CDR3 has 14 residues.

The V and J genes are TRBV10-2 and TRBJ2-3, with TRBD2 matching over 12 bases. V was pared by 5 bases and J by 6 bases, with 9 bases of the junction left unmatched. Germline CDR1 is WSHSY and CDR2 is SAAADI. CDR3 length: 16 amino acids. DNA for the CDR3: TGCGCCAGCAGTCAACTAGCGGGAGGAGAAGACGATACGCAGTATTTT. This encodes CASSQLAGGEDDTQYF.

A few counts support this clone. This chain connects TRBV4-2 to TRBJ2-3; 8 bases agree with TRBD1. Germline lookup yields CDR1 LGHNA and CDR2 YNFKEQ. The CDR3 contains 14 residues. V lost 4 bases and J lost 3; bases outside the gene matches: 3. CDR3 nucleotides: TGTGCCAGCAGCCCTACAGGGGGAACAGATACGCAGTATTTT. Translation gives CASSPTGGTDTQYF.

Here the CDR3 DNA reads TGTGCCAGCAGCTCGACGGGACTCCAAAGCTCCTACGAGCAGTACTTC. This codes for CASSSTGLQSSYEQYF. The rearrangement joins TRBV7-9 to TRBJ2-7, with D possibly being TRBD2 (6 bases). V lost 4 bases and J 0 bases, leaving 16 bases between the germline ends. This CDR3 contains 16 residues. The germline V gene has CDR1 SEHNR and CDR2 FQNEAQ (reference sequence). Filled out from reference TRBV7-9 and TRBJ2-7, the complete variable domain reads DTGVSQNPRHKITKRGQNVTFRCDPISEHNRLYWYRQTLGQGPEFLTYFQNEAQLEKSRLLSDRFSAERPKGSFSTLEIQRTEQGDSAMYLCASSSTGLQSSYEQYFGPGTRLTVT.

A single count supports this clone. V gene TRBV19 combines with J gene TRBJ2-7; a possible D gene is TRBD1 (6 bases). The length of the CDR3 is 14 residues. Germline V gene sequence: CDR1 LNHDA, CDR2 SQIVND (reference sequence). V was shortened by 8 bases and J by 0 bases, with 14 bases between the two germline ends. CDR3 loop: CASGPTGSSYEQYF. CDR3 DNA sequence: TGTGCCAGTGGACCGACAGGAAGCTCCTACGAGCAGTACTTC.

This clone was recorded a few times. This rearrangement joins TRBV6-6 to TRBJ2-3; 7 nucleotides align to TRBD2. The ends lost 2 bases at V and 2 bases at J; junction bases unmatched: 7. The germline CDR1 and CDR2 sequences are MNHNY and SVGAGI (reference sequence). This CDR3 has 16 residues. CDR3 region: CASSYGASGATDTQYF. DNA of the CDR3: TGTGCCAGCAGTTACGGGGCTAGCGGAGCCACAGATACGCAGTATTTT.

This clone was detected once. The chain recombines TRBV7-8 with TRBJ2-7; no definite D call. Trimming pared 5 bases from V and 4 bases from J, leaving 12 bases between. This CDR3 has 13 residues. Germline V gene lookup returns CDR1 SGHVS and CDR2 FQNEAQ. CDR3 loop: CASSPRRVYEQYF. CDR3 DNA sequence: TGTGCCAGCAGCCCACGCAGAGTATACGAGCAGTACTTC. The whole variable domain, filled in from reference TRBV7-8 and TRBJ2-7, reads GAGVSQSPRYKVAKRGQDVALRCDPISGHVSLFWYQQALGQGPEFLTYFQNEAQLDKSGLPSDRFFAERPEGSVSTLKIQRTQQEDSAVYLCASSPRRVYEQYFGPGTRLTVT.

The rearrangement uses TRBV7-6 and TRBJ2-7; no clear D. Germline V gene sequence: CDR1 SGHVS, CDR2 FNYEAQ. V was trimmed by 8 bases and J by 4 bases, leaving 9 bases between them. The CDR3 has 11 amino acids. As DNA, the CDR3 is TGTGCCAGCGTGACCGGATACGAGCAGTACTTC. As protein: CASVTGYEQYF.

This clone was detected a few times. With a much larger clone just one base away, this may be a read error. Other DNA sequences within the sample encode an identical CDR3. The genes are TRBV4-1 and TRBJ2-1, with D unclear. V was trimmed by 0 bases and J by 5 bases, leaving 5 bases between them. CDR1 MGHRA and CDR2 YSYEKL come from the germline V gene. The CDR3 is made up of 13 amino acids. This chain's CDR3 is CASSQDYHNEQFF. The DNA for the CDR3 is TGCGCCAGCAGCCAAGATTACCACAATGAGCAGTTCTTC.

The rearrangement joins TRBV29-1 to TRBJ2-2; unclear D gene. This CDR3 has 13 amino acids. Germline V gene lookup returns CDR1 SQVTM and CDR2 ANQGSEA. V lost 4 bases, J lost 3 bases, and 9 bases lay in between. CDR3 in amino acids: CSVVGAYTGELFF. CDR3 sequence (DNA): TGCAGCGTTGTTGGAGCGTACACCGGGGAGCTGTTTTTT.

In its sample, this clone was seen once. This sequence joins TRBV5-1 and TRBJ1-1, with 7 bases that match TRBD1. V was pared by 0 bases and J by 6 bases, with 8 bases of the junction left unmatched. CDR3 length equals 15 residues. CDR1 and CDR2 (germline): SGHRS, YFSETQ. The CDR3 DNA follows: TGCGCCAGCAGCTTGGGGGTACAGGGGTTGTCTGAAGCTTTCTTT. Translating it yields CASSLGVQGLSEAFF.

The chain employs TRBV14 and TRBJ2-1, with 13 bases aligning to TRBD2. This CDR3 comprises 17 residues. V shed 3 bases, J shed 10 bases, and the junction held 12 bases outside the gene matches. Germline values: CDR1 SGHDN, CDR2 FVKESK. CDR3 DNA: TGTGCCAGCAGCCAGCCGGGACTAGCGGGACTGGGGTACGAGCAGTTCTTC. Its translation is CASSQPGLAGLGYEQFF.

The rearrangement joins TRBV13 to TRBJ1-3; D is undetermined. V was pared by 5 bases and J by 0 bases, with 11 bases between. From germline, CDR1 is PRHDT and CDR2 FYEKMQ (reference sequence). This CDR3 region has 15 residues. CDR3 DNA sequence: TGTGCCAGCAGCCCAGGACCGCGCTCTGGAAACACCATATATTTT. Translating gives CASSPGPRSGNTIYF.